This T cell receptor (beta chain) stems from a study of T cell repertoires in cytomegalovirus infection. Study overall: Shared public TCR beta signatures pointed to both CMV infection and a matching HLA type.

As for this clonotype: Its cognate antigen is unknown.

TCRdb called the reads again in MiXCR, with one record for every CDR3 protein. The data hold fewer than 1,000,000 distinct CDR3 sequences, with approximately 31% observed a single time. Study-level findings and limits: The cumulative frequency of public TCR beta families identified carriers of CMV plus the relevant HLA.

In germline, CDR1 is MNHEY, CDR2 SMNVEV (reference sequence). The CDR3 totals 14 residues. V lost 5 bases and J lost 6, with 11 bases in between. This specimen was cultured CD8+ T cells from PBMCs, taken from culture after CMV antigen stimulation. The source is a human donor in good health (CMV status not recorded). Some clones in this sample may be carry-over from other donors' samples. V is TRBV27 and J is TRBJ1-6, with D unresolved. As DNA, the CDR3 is TGTGCCAGCAGTCCCGGGTCTTTTAATTCACCCCTCCACTTT. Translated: CASSPGSFNSPLHF.